What follows are 24 T cell receptor beta chains derived from one specimen sequenced in a study of blood T cell repertoires in COVID-19. TCRdb's copy holds only in-frame clones and misses some; the assay was immunoSEQ multiplex PCR. Found here are under 250,000 clones, around 82% of them singletons; the top ten hold less than 6%. The sample was peripheral blood. The receptors shown here come from a woman in her 70s with acute or convalescent COVID-19.

The chain has TRBV10-3 and TRBJ1-1; D perhaps matches TRBD1 (5 bases). The germline V gene encodes CDR1 ENHRY and CDR2 SYGVKD. The ends were cut back, 3 bases at V and 11 bases at J, with 16 bases in the middle. The CDR3 contains 13 residues. This chain's CDR3 is CAISDQGGYGAFF. The CDR3 DNA reads as TGTGCCATCAGTGACCAGGGAGGCTATGGGGCTTTCTTT.

The chain uses TRBV19 and TRBJ1-6; weak D call: TRBD1 (6 bases). This CDR3 has 15 residues. Between the trimmed V and J ends, which lost 9 bases and 6 bases, there was a span of 18 bases. The germline CDR1 and CDR2 sequences are LNHDA and SQIVND (reference sequence). CDR3: CASRQQGSTNSPLHF. CDR3 nucleotides: TGTGCCAGCCGACAGCAGGGGTCAACTAATTCACCCCTCCACTTT.

V and J are TRBV24-1 and TRBJ2-2; TRBD1 agrees at 7 bases. CDR1 and CDR2 from the germline V gene are KGHDR and SFDVKD. The CDR3 has 14 residues. The ends lost 4 bases at V and 6 bases at J; junction bases unmatched: 4. CDR3 bases: TGTGCCACCAGTGACCCGACAGGGCCCGGGGAGCTGTTTTTT. Its protein product is CATSDPTGPGELFF.

In this sample, this clone turned up a few times. V gene TRBV14 combines with J gene TRBJ2-1; D unresolved. This CDR3 has 14 residues. The V gene lost 4 bases and the J gene lost 0 bases, with 7 bases spanning the gap. Germline V gives CDR1 SGHDN, CDR2 FVKESK. The CDR3 DNA reads as TGTGCCAGCAGCCTTTCCAGCTCCTACAATGAGCAGTTCTTC. Encoded protein: CASSLSSSYNEQFF.

The chain recombines TRBV11-3 with TRBJ2-1; 7 positions agree with TRBD1. The CDR3 loop spans 15 amino acids. CDR1 and CDR2 from the germline V gene are SGHNT and YENEEA. With 5 bases clipped from V and 5 bases from J, the junction kept 9 bases outside the gene matches. CDR3 nucleotide sequence: TGTGCCAGCAGCACCTACAGGGGCCCCGACAATGAGCAGTTCTTC. It codes for CASSTYRGPDNEQFF.

J is TRBJ2-3 and V is TRBV10-3, with 9 bases aligning to TRBD2. The CDR3 spans 17 residues. Germline assignment: CDR1 ENHRY and CDR2 SYGVKD. V lost 2 bases and J lost 3; bases outside the gene matches: 9. The chain's CDR3 is CAISEVSGRRGTDTQYF. In DNA form, the CDR3 reads TGTGCCATCAGTGAGGTTAGCGGGAGAAGGGGAACAGATACGCAGTATTTT.

The chain couples TRBV10-2 to TRBJ2-5; 7 positions match TRBD1. Germline V lookup: CDR1 WSHSY, CDR2 SAAADI. With 5 bases clipped from V and 5 bases from J, the junction kept 8 bases outside the gene matches. The CDR3 has 14 residues. The CDR3 loop is CASSLTGPWETQYF. The CDR3 bases are TGCGCCAGCAGTTTGACAGGGCCGTGGGAGACCCAGTACTTC.

In its sample, this clone was seen a few times. The gene calls are TRBV6-5 and TRBJ1-5; D perhaps matches TRBD1 (5 bases). This CDR3 contains 15 residues. The ends were cut back, 7 bases at V and 2 bases at J, with 15 bases in the middle. The germline V gene has CDR1 MNHEY and CDR2 SVGAGI. The CDR3 bases are TGTGCCAGCAAACCTCAGGGATGGGGCAATCAGCCCCAGCATTTT. Its protein product is CASKPQGWGNQPQHF.

The chain uses TRBV29-1 and TRBJ1-3, with TRBD1 as a possible D gene (5 bases). V was pared by 7 bases and J by 3 bases, with 19 bases between. This CDR3 is built from 15 residues. The germline V gene has CDR1 SQVTM and CDR2 ANQGSEA. The CDR3 loop is CSAWGTEISGNTIYF. Here the CDR3 DNA reads TGCAGCGCCTGGGGGACTGAGATTAGTGGAAACACCATATATTTT. The complete variable domain, with remaining parts taken from reference TRBV29-1 and TRBJ1-3, reads SAVISQKPSRDICQRGTSLTIQCQVDSQVTMMFWYRQQPGQSLTLIATANQGSEATYESGFVIDKFPISRPNLTFSTLTVSNMSPEDSSIYLCSAWGTEISGNTIYFGEGSWLTVV.

The chain combines TRBV5-1 with TRBJ1-1, with TRBD1 as a possible D gene (6 bases). V gave up 0 bases and J gave up 1 base, with 10 bases separating them. The germline V gene has CDR1 SGHRS and CDR2 YFSETQ. The CDR3 covers 15 residues. The CDR3 DNA sequence: TGCGCCAGCAGCTTGGCGGACAGATCGAACACTGAAGCTTTCTTT. Protein sequence: CASSLADRSNTEAFF.

The chain has TRBV5-1 and TRBJ2-2; D remains ambiguous. The length of the CDR3 is 18 residues. Trimming took 4 bases from V and 2 from J, leaving 21 bases between them. CDR1 SGHRS and CDR2 YFSETQ come from the germline V gene. CDR3 protein: CASSQDGDVGLNTGELFF. CDR3 DNA sequence: TGCGCCAGCAGCCAAGACGGAGACGTCGGTCTTAACACCGGGGAGCTGTTTTTT.

The V and J genes are TRBV28 and TRBJ2-1; possible D gene TRBD2, 5 bases. The V gene's germline CDR1 is MDHEN and CDR2 SYDVKM. The CDR3 is made up of 15 amino acids. V lost 6 bases, J lost 8 bases, and 20 bases lay in between. The CDR3, as DNA: TGTGCCAGCAGCCGTACATCAGCTGGACTCGATGAGCAGTTCTTC. It is translated as CASSRTSAGLDEQFF.

The gene calls are TRBV3-1 (or the pseudogene TRBV3-2) and TRBJ1-3; perhaps TRBD1 as D (5 bases). The germline V and J ends were trimmed by 5 bases and 3 bases, with 14 bases remaining between them. The CDR3 totals 15 residues. Per germline, CDR1 LGHDT and CDR2 YNNKEL (reference sequence). CDR3 in amino acids: CASSAPGGSGNTIYF. The CDR3 DNA is TGTGCCAGCAGCGCCCCGGGGGGAAGTGGAAACACCATATATTTT.

The V call is TRBV5-1, the J call TRBJ2-3; 9 bases are shared with TRBD2. In germline, CDR1 is SGHRS, CDR2 YFSETQ. With V trimmed by 0 bases and J by 0 bases, 26 bases remained unmatched. There are 24 residues in the CDR3. CDR3 loop: CASSLAVRGGLTSGPITSTDTQYF. The CDR3 DNA reads as TGCGCCAGCAGCTTGGCCGTGCGGGGGGGACTGACTAGCGGCCCTATTACTAGCACAGATACGCAGTATTTT.

This rearrangement joins TRBV13 to TRBJ1-1; D gene uncertain. The CDR3 contains 12 residues. V lost 3 bases, J lost 5 bases, and 7 bases lay in between. The germline gives CDR1 PRHDT, CDR2 FYEKMQ (reference sequence). The CDR3 coding sequence is TGTGCCAGCAGCTTCCGTGTTACTGAAGCTTTCTTT. Encoded protein: CASSFRVTEAFF. The whole variable domain, filled in from reference TRBV13 and TRBJ1-1, reads AAGVIQSPRHLIKEKRETATLKCYPIPRHDTVYWYQQGPGQDPQFLISFYEKMQSDKGSIPDRFSAQQFSDYHSELNMSSLELGDSALYFCASSFRVTEAFFGQGTRLTVV.

The V call is TRBV19, the J call TRBJ1-1; possibly TRBD1 for D (5 bases). Trimming took off 11 bases at V and 0 bases at J, with 13 bases between the two ends. The CDR3 has 13 residues. Germline V gene lookup returns CDR1 LNHDA and CDR2 SQIVND (reference sequence). This chain's CDR3 is CAAGGHLNTEAFF. The CDR3 DNA sequence: TGTGCCGCTGGCGGACATTTGAACACTGAAGCTTTCTTT.

The rearrangement joins TRBV20-1 to TRBJ2-1; TRBD1 agrees at 8 bases. The CDR3 runs 14 residues. Germline lookup yields CDR1 DFQATT and CDR2 SNEGSKA (reference sequence). V lost 3 bases, J lost 2 bases, and 3 bases stayed unmatched. The CDR3 reads CSASDRGTYNEQFF. CDR3 DNA: TGCAGTGCTAGTGACAGGGGAACCTACAATGAGCAGTTCTTC.

This clone appeared once. The chain links TRBV11-3 to TRBJ2-7, with TRBD1 as a possible D gene (6 bases). Germline CDR1 is SGHNT and CDR2 is YENEEA. This CDR3 contains 13 residues. Trimming took off 3 bases at V and 3 bases at J, with 9 bases between the two ends. Here the CDR3 reads CASSFTDSYEQYF. The CDR3 DNA sequence: TGTGCCAGCAGCTTCACGGACAGCTACGAGCAGTACTTC.

This chain uses TRBV3-1 (or the pseudogene TRBV3-2) with TRBJ1-2; TRBD1 matches at 9 bases. Germline trimming cut 5 bases from V and 3 bases from J; bases unmatched to any gene: 4. Germline loops: CDR1 LGHDT, CDR2 YNNKEL (reference sequence). CDR3 length: 14 amino acids. The CDR3 nucleotides read TGTGCCAGCAGCGCAACAGGGGGCGACTATGGCTACACCTTC. This gives the protein CASSATGGDYGYTF.

The genes are TRBV7-3 and TRBJ2-2; possibly TRBD2 for D (5 bases). V shed 2 bases and J shed 6 bases, with 13 bases lying between them. This CDR3 region has 15 residues. The V gene's germline CDR1 is SGHTA and CDR2 FQGTGA. CDR3 sequence reads: CASSLYLGGAGELFF. DNA for the CDR3: TGTGCCAGCAGCTTATACCTTGGAGGAGCCGGGGAGCTGTTTTTT.

The V and J genes are TRBV27 and TRBJ2-7; the match to TRBD1 covers 7 bases. V lost 2 bases to trimming and J lost 0 bases; unmatched junction nucleotides: 7. The germline CDR1 and CDR2 sequences are MNHEY and SMNVEV (reference sequence). CDR3 length equals 16 residues. The CDR3 nucleotides read TGTGCCAGCAGTTTAAGTCCGGGACAGTCCTCCTACGAGCAGTACTTC. It specifies CASSLSPGQSSYEQYF.

The chain carries TRBV24-1 and TRBJ2-2, with 8 bases lining up with TRBD1. V was pared by 9 bases and J by 4 bases, with 6 bases of the junction left unmatched. CDR1 and CDR2 (germline): KGHDR, SFDVKD. The CDR3 has 14 amino acids. CDR3 protein: CATRGQGGTGELFF. The DNA of the CDR3 is TGTGCCACCCGAGGACAGGGCGGCACCGGGGAGCTGTTTTTT.

This clone came up a few times. This chain uses TRBV6-6 with TRBJ2-7; possible D gene TRBD2, 6 bases. With 6 bases removed from V and 1 base from J, the gap between germline ends came to 16 bases. CDR3 length equals 15 residues. From germline, CDR1 is MNHNY and CDR2 SVGAGI (reference sequence). CDR3 nucleotides: TGTGCCAGCAGCCCGCTGGGGGAGGTTTCCTACGAGCAGTACTTC. It is translated as CASSPLGEVSYEQYF.

This sequence joins TRBV12-3 or TRBV12-4 and TRBJ1-1; 8 bases line up with TRBD1. The junction had 5 bases not matched to a gene; V was cut back by 6 bases and J by 8 bases. The CDR3 runs to 12 residues. The CDR3, as DNA: TGTGCCAGCAGCCCCGGACAGGGAGAAGCTTTCTTT. It encodes CASSPGQGEAFF.